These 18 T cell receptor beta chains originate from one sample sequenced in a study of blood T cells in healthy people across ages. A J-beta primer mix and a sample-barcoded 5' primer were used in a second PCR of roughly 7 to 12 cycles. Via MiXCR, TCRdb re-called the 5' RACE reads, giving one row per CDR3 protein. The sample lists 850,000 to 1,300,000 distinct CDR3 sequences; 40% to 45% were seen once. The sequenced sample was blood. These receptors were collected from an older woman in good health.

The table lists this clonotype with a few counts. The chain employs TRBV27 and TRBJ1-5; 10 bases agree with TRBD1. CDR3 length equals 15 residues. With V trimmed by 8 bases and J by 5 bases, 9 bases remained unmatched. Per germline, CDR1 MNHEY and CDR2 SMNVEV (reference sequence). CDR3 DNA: TGTGCCAGCTCACAAGGGACAGGGGTGGATCAGCCCCAGCATTTT. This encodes CASSQGTGVDQPQHF.

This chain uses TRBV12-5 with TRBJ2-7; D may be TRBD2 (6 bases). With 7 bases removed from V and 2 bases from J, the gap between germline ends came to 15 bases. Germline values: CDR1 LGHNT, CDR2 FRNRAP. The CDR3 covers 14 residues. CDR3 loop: CASVPGTGPYEQYF. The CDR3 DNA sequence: TGTGCTAGTGTTCCCGGGACTGGCCCCTACGAGCAGTACTTC.

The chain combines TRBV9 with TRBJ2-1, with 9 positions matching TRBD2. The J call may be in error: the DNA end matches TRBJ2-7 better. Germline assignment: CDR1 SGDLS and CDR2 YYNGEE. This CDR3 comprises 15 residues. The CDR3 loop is CASSSAGGIYNEQYF. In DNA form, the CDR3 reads TGTGCCAGCAGCTCAGCGGGAGGTATTTACAATGAGCAGTACTTC.

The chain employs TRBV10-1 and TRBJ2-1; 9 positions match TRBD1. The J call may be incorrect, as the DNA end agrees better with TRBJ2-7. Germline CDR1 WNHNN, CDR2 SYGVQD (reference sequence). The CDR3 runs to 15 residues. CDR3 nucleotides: TGCGCCAGCAGTGACCCCGGGACAGGGTTCGATGAGCAGTACTTC. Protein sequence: CASSDPGTGFDEQYF.

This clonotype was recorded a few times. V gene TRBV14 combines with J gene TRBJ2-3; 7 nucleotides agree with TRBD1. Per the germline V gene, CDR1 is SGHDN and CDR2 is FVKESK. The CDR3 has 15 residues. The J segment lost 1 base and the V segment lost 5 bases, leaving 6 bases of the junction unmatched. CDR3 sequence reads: CASSRRQGGTDTQYF. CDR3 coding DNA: TGTGCCAGCAGCAGGAGACAGGGTGGCACAGATACGCAGTATTTT.

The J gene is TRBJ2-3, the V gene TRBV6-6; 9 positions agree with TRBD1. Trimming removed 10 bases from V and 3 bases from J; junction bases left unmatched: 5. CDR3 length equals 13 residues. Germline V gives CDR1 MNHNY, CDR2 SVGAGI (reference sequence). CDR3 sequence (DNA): TGTGCCACACAGGGGGCAGAGACAGATACGCAGTATTTT. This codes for CATQGAETDTQYF.

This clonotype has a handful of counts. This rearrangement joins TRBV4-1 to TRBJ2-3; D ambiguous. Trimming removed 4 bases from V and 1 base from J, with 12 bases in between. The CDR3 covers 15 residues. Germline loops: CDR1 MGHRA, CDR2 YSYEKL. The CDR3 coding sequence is TGCGCCAGCAGCCGGACGGCCCCTGGCACAGATACGCAGTATTTT. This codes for CASSRTAPGTDTQYF.

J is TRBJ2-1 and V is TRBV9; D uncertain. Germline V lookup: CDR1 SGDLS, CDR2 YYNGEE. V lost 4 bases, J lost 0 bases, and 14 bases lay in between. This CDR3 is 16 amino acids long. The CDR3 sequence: CASSLERVDSYNEQFF. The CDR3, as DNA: TGTGCCAGCAGCTTAGAAAGGGTCGACTCCTACAATGAGCAGTTCTTC.

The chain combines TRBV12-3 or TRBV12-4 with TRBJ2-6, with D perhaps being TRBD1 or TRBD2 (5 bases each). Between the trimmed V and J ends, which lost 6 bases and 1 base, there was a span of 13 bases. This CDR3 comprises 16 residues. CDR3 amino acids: CASSRDGNSGANVLTF. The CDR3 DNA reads TGTGCCAGCAGCCGGGACGGAAATTCTGGGGCCAACGTCCTGACTTTC.

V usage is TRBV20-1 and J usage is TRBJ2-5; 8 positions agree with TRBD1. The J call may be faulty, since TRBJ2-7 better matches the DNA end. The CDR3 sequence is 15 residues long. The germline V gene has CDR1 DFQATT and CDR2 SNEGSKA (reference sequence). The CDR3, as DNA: TGCAGTGCTAGAGCTGGGGGACAGGAGCACTACGAGCAGTACTTC. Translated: CSARAGGQEHYEQYF.

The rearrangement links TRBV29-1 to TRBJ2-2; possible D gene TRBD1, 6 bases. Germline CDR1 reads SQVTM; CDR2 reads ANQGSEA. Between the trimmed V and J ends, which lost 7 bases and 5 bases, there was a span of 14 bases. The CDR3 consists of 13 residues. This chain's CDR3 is CSALQGATGELFF. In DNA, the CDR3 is TGCAGCGCCTTACAGGGAGCAACCGGGGAGCTGTTTTTT.

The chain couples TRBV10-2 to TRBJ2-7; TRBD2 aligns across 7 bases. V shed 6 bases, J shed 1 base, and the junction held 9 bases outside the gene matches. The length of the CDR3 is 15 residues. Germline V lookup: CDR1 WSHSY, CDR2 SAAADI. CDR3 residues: CASRTGAGRSYEQYF. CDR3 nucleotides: TGCGCCAGCAGGACCGGAGCGGGGAGATCCTACGAGCAGTACTTC.

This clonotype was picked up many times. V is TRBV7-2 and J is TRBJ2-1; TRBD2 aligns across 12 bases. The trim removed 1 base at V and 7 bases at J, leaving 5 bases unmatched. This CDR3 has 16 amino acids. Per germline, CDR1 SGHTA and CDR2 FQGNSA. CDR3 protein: CASSLVGLAGRNEQFF. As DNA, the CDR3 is TGTGCCAGCAGCTTAGTTGGACTAGCGGGGAGGAATGAGCAGTTCTTC. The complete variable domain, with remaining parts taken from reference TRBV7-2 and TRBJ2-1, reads GAGVSQSPSNKVTEKGKDVELRCDPISGHTALYWYRQSLGQGLEFLIYFQGNSAPDKSGLPSDRFSAERTGGSVSTLTIQRTQQEDSAVYLCASSLVGLAGRNEQFFGPGTRLTVL.

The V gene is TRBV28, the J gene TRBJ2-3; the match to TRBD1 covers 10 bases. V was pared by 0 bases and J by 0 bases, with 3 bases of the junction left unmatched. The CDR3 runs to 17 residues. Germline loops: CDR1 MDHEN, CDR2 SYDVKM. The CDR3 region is CASSLCRQGASTDTQYF. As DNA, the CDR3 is TGTGCCAGCAGTTTATGCCGACAGGGGGCGAGCACAGATACGCAGTATTTT.

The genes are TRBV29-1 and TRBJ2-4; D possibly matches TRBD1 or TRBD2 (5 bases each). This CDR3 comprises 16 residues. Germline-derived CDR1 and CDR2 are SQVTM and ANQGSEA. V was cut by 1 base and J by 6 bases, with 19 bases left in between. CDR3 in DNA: TGCAGCGTTGAAGGATGGGACGCTCCTAAGGGAAACATTCAGTACTTC. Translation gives CSVEGWDAPKGNIQYF.

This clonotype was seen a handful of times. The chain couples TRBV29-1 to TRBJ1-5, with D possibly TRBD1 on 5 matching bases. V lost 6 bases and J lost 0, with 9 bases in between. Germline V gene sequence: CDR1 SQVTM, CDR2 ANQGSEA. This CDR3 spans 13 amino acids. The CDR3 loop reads CSVGDFSNQPQHF. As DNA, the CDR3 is TGCAGCGTCGGGGACTTTAGCAATCAGCCCCAGCATTTT.

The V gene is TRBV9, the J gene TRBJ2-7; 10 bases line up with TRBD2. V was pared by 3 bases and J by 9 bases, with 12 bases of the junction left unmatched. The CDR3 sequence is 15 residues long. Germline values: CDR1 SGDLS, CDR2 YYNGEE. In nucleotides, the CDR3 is TGTGCCAGCAGCGAAACTAGCGGGGATTCGCGGGTGCAGTACTTC. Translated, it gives CASSETSGDSRVQYF.

The CDR3 sequence is CASLGGGARYEQYF. In DNA, the CDR3 is TGTGCCAGTCTAGGGGGGGGCGCCAGGTACGAGCAGTACTTC. The chain carries TRBV28 and TRBJ2-7; a weak D match, TRBD2 (7 bases). V lost 9 bases and J lost 4, with 19 bases in between. The CDR3 has 14 residues. The V gene's germline CDR1 is MDHEN and CDR2 SYDVKM.